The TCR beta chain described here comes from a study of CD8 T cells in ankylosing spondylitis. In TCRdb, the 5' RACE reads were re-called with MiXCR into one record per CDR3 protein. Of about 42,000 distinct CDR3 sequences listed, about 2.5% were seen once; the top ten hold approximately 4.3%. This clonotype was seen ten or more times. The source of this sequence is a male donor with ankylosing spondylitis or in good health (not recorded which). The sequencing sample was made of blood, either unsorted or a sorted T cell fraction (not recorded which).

This CDR3 reads CASSAYVDTDTQYF. Here the CDR3 DNA reads TGTGCCAGCAGCGCTTATGTGGACACAGATACGCAGTATTTT. The chain links TRBV9 to TRBJ2-3; no clear D. CDR3 length: 14 amino acids. The V gene's germline CDR1 is SGDLS and CDR2 YYNGEE. The V and J ends lost 3 bases and 2 bases respectively, with 10 bases between them.